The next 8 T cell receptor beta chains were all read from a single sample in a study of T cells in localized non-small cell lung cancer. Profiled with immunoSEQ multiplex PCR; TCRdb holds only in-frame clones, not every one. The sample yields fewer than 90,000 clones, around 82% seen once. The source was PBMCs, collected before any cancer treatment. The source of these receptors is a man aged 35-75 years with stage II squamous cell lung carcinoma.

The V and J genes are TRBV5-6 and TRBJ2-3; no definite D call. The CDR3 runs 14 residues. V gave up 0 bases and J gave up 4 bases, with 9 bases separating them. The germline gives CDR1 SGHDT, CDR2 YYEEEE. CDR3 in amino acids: CASSLVEKADTQYF. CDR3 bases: TGTGCCAGCAGCTTGGTTGAAAAGGCAGATACGCAGTATTTT.

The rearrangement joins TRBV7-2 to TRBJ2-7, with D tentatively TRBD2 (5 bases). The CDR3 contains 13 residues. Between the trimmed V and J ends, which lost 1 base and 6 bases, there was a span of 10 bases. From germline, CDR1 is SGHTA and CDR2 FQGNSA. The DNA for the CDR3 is TGTGCCAGCAGCTTAGGAGGGCAGCGCGAGCAGTACTTC. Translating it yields CASSLGGQREQYF.

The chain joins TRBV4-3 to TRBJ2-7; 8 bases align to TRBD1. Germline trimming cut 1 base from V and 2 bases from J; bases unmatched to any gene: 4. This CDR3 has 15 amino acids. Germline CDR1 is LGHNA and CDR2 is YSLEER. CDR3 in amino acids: CASSQVQGAAYEQYF. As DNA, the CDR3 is TGCGCCAGCAGCCAAGTCCAGGGGGCCGCCTACGAGCAGTACTTC.

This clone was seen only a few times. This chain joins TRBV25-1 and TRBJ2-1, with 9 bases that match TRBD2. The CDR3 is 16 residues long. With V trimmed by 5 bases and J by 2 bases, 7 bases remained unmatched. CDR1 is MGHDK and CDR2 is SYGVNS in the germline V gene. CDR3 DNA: TGTGCCAGCAGTAGACCTAGCGGGATCGCCTACAATGAGCAGTTCTTC. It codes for CASSRPSGIAYNEQFF. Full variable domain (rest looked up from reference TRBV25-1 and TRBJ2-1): EADIYQTPRYLVIGTGKKITLECSQTMGHDKMYWYQQDPGMELHLIHYSYGVNSTEKGDLSSESTVSRIRTEHFPLTLESARPSHTSQYLCASSRPSGIAYNEQFFGPGTRLTVL.

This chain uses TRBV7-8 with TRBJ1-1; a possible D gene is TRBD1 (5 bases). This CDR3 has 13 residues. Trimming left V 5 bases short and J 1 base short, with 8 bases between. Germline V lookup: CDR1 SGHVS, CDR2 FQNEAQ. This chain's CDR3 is CASSITGNTEAFF. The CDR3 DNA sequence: TGTGCCAGCAGCATCACAGGGAACACTGAAGCTTTCTTT.

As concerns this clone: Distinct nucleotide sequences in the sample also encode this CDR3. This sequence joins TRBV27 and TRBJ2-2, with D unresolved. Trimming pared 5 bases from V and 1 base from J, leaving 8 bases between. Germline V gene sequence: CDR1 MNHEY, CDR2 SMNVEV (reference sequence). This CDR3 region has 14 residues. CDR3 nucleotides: TGTGCCAGCAGTGGGTTGATGAACACCGGGGAGCTGTTTTTT. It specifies CASSGLMNTGELFF.

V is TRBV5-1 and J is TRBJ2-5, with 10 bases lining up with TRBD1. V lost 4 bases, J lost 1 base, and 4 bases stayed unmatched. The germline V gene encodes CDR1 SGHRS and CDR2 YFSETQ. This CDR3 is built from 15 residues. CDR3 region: CASSGGQGLQETQYF. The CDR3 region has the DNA TGCGCCAGCAGCGGGGGACAGGGGCTCCAAGAGACCCAGTACTTC.

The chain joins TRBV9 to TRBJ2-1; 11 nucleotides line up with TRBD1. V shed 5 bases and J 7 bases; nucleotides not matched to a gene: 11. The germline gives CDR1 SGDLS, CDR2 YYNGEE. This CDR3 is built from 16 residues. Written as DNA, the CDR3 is TGTGCCAGCAGTGCGTCCGGGACAGGGGGTCTTAATGAGCAGTTCTTC. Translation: CASSASGTGGLNEQFF.